Below, one T cell receptor (beta chain) is given with its context. Its antigen is not known. This entry belongs to a study of long-term antiretroviral therapy in people with HIV. Assay version v3.0 of immunoSEQ was used, and it was run at survey level. Data came from immunoSEQ multiplex PCR; TCRdb stores just in-frame clones and leaves some out. The profile shows approximately 27,000 clones, around 90% of them singletons. With 1 base removed from V and 7 bases from J, the gap between germline ends came to 10 bases. The CDR3 is made up of 14 amino acids. Germline values: CDR1 MGHDK, CDR2 SYGVNS. Overall study results and limits: The blood, collected between about 2004 and 2017, was possibly taken under older ART regimens. Post-treatment diversity went higher with ART but stayed below transplant donor controls. All time points showed a repertoire dominated by clones expanded before ART.

The study drew at least one pre-ART and at least two post-ART PBMC samples from every donor. The clonotype comes from a woman aged 40 to 49 with HIV. The rearrangement joins TRBV25-1 to TRBJ1-4; D is unclear. This sample comprised unsorted PBMCs, obtained 5.2 years after starting antiretroviral therapy. The CDR3 is CASSEFRDSEKLFF. The CDR3 nucleotides read TGTGCCAGCAGTGAATTCCGCGATTCTGAAAAACTGTTTTTT. Full variable domain (rest looked up from reference TRBV25-1 and TRBJ1-4): EADIYQTPRYLVIGTGKKITLECSQTMGHDKMYWYQQDPGMELHLIHYSYGVNSTEKGDLSSESTVSRIRTEHFPLTLESARPSHTSQYLCASSEFRDSEKLFFGSGTQLSVL.